This TCR beta chain derives from a study of PD-1 blockade in classical Hodgkin lymphoma. The germline gives CDR1 SGHTA, CDR2 FQGNSA. V gave up 1 base and J gave up 3 bases; unmatched junction bases: 16. This CDR3 region has 19 residues. Relapses following autologous stem cell transplantation were seen in all patients, with brentuximab vedotin exposure varying. Best overall response was complete response, partial response or progressive disease in these relapsed/refractory classical Hodgkin lymphoma patients. Of note for this clone: No antigen is known for it.

Sequencing used immunoSEQ multiplex PCR; TCRdb keeps in-frame clones, though not all of them. The sample consists of approximately 98,000 clones, 80% to 90% of them appearing once. Whole-study findings and limits: TCR diversity in CD4+, not CD8+, cells rose significantly by C4D1. Complete responders matched newly diagnosed patients in baseline diversity. The authors excluded patients who started nivolumab under 1 year after ASCT.

This clonotype was sampled from a human donor with classical Hodgkin lymphoma. V gene TRBV7-2 combines with J gene TRBJ2-7; TRBD2 agrees at 9 bases. This specimen consisted of peripheral blood mononuclear cells (PBMCs), obtained before the second cycle of nivolumab. The CDR3 here is CASSLGPGGLAGSGYEQYF. The CDR3 bases are TGTGCCAGCAGCTTAGGACCCGGTGGGCTAGCGGGGTCCGGCTACGAGCAGTACTTC.